These T cell receptor beta chains were read from a single sample in a study of blood T cell repertoires in COVID-19. The protocol was immunoSEQ multiplex PCR, while the TCRdb copy is restricted to in-frame clones and leaves out a portion. This table has some 300,000 clones, about 85% appearing once. The sequencing sample was made of peripheral blood. Receptors originate from a man aged 18 to 30 with active or convalescent COVID-19. Each CDR3 is given without its conserved first and last residue.

v_call	j_call	cdr3_aa
TRBV20-1	TRBJ2-1	SASWRLRPYNEQF
TRBV7-2	TRBJ1-5	ASSLVAGGSFQPQH
TRBV20-1	TRBJ2-5	SARGRETQY
TRBV12-3/TRBV12-4	TRBJ2-5	ASSKPNWETQY
TRBV19	TRBJ2-7	ASSPGQGPSYEQY
TRBV3-1/TRBV3-2	TRBJ1-2	ASSRQVGVGYT
TRBV2	TRBJ1-1	ASRWDIRTSEAF
TRBV29-1	TRBJ2-2	SAGRVRAGGPRAGELF
TRBV10-1	TRBJ1-1	ASSPTGFDTEAF
TRBV2	TRBJ2-7	ASSAQGARTNEQY
TRBV5-6	TRBJ2-1	ASSWGLGVREQF
TRBV6-5	TRBJ1-1	ASSYWQGISEAF
TRBV18	TRBJ2-7	ASSPSIGTYEQY
TRBV27	TRBJ2-3	ASQQGFGGADTQY
TRBV7-2	TRBJ2-7	ASSLEAGGHEQY
TRBV4-3	TRBJ2-5	ASSQDLGVETQY